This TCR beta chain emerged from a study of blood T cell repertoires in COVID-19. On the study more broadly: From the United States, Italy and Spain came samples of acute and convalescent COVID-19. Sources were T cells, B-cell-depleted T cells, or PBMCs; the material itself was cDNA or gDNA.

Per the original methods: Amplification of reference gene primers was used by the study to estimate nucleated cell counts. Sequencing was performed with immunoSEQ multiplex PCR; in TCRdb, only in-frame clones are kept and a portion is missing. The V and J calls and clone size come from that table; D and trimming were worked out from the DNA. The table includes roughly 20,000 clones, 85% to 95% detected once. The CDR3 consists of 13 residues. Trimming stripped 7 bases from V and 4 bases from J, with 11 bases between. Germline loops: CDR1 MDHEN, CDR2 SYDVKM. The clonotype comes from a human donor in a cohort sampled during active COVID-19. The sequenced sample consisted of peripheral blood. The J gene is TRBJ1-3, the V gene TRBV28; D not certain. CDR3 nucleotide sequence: TGTGCCAGCACAGTCGTTTCCGGAAACACCATATATTTT. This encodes CASTVVSGNTIYF.